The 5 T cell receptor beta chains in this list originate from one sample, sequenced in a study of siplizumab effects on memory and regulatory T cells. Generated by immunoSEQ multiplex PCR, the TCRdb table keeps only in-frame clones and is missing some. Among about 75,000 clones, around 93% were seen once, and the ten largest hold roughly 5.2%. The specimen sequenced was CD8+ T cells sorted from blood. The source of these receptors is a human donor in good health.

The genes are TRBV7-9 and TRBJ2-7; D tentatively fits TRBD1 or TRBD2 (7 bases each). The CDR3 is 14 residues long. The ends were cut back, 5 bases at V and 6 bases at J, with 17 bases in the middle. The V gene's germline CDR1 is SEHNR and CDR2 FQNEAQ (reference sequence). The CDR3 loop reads CASSPRQGGLEQYF. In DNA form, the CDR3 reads TGTGCCAGCAGCCCGAGACAGGGAGGGCTCGAGCAGTACTTC.

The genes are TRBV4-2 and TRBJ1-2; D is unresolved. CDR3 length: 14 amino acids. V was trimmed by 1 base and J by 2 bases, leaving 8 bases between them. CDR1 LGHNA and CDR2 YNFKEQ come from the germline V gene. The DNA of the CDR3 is TGTGCCAGCAGCCAAGCAGTTTCCAACTATGGCTACACCTTC. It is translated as CASSQAVSNYGYTF.

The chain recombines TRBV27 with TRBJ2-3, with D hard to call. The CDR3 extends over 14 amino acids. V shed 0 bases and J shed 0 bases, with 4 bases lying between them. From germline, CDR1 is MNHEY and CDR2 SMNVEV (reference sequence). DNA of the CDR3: TGTGCCAGCAGTTTATCGGGGAGCACAGATACGCAGTATTTT. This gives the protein CASSLSGSTDTQYF.

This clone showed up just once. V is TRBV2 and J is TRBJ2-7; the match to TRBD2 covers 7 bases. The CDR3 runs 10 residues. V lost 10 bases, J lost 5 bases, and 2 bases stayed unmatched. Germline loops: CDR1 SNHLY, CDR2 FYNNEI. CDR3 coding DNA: TGTGCCACCGGGGGGAACGAGCAGTACTTC. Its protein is CATGGNEQYF.

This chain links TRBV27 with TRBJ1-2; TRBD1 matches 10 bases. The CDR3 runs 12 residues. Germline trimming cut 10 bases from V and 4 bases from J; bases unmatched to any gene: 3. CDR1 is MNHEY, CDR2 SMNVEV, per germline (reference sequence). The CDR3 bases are TGTGCCACCTGGACAGGGGGCTATGGCTACACCTTC. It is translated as CATWTGGYGYTF.